These T cell receptor beta chains were read from a single sample in a study of T cell repertoires in cytomegalovirus infection. Their cognate antigens are unknown. TCRdb recomputed calls from the reads with MiXCR, one row per CDR3 protein. This repertoire shows 570,000 or so distinct CDR3 sequences, 35% to 50% found once; its top ten account for 40% to 60%. Sequenced material: cultured PBMCs, taken from culture after CMV antigen stimulation. The origin of the receptors is a human donor in good health (CMV status not recorded). Some clones in this sample may be carry-over from other donors' samples. Both conserved end residues are part of each CDR3. D genes are given only for firm matches. A row's size may be missing; if present it is once, few, many or a size class.

>TRBV15|few|-|TRBJ1-3
TGTGCCACCAGCAGAGCATCCAGCGCCACCATATATTTT
CATSRASSATIYF
>TRBV6-1|few|TRBD1|TRBJ1-2
TGTGCCAGCAGGAAGACAGGGGAAAACTATGGCTACACCTTC
CASRKTGENYGYTF
>TRBV18|few|TRBD2|TRBJ2-1
TGTGCCAGCTCACCAGTCCCTAGCGGGAGGGTTTACAATGAGCAGTTCTTC
CASSPVPSGRVYNEQFF
>TRBV18|-|TRBD2|TRBJ2-1
TGTGCCAGCTCACCACAGCGGGGGTTTAATGAGCAGTTCTTC
CASSPQRGFNEQFF
>TRBV19|-|TRBD1|TRBJ2-4
TGTGCCAGTAGTATAGGGACAGGGGTAACCAAAAACATTCAGTACTTC
CASSIGTGVTKNIQYF
>TRBV19|few|TRBD2|TRBJ2-1
TGTGCCAGTAGTATTAGCGGGAGCTCCAATGAGCAGTTCTTC
CASSISGSSNEQFF
>TRBV7-6|-|TRBD2|TRBJ2-3
TGTGCCAGCAGCAAGATAGCGGGAGGGGCAGATACGCAGTATTTT
CASSKIAGGADTQYF
>TRBV4-1|-|TRBD1|TRBJ2-7
TGCGCCAGCAGCCATCCGACAGGGGGTTCCTACGAGCAGTACTTC
CASSHPTGGSYEQYF
>TRBV11-3|-|-|TRBJ2-5
TGTGCCAGCAGCACCGCCAACCAAGAGACCCAGTACTTC
CASSTANQETQYF
>TRBV12-3/TRBV12-4|few|-|TRBJ2-1
TGTGCCAGCAGGTCTCGGCGCGAGGCCTACAATGAGCAGTTCTTC
CASRSRREAYNEQFF
>TRBV6-5|-|-|TRBJ1-2
TGTGCCAGCAGTTACTCGAGAGGGGTGGGTGGCTACACCTTC
CASSYSRGVGGYTF
>TRBV6-1|-|-|TRBJ1-2
TGTGCCAGCAGTGAAGGGAGACCGGTTATGGGCTATGGCTACACCTTC
CASSEGRPVMGYGYTF
>TRBV19|few|TRBD2|TRBJ2-7
TGTGCCAGTAGTATAGTAGGCGGGAGCGGGTCCTACGAGCAGTACTTC
CASSIVGGSGSYEQYF
>TRBV15|-|-|TRBJ1-4
TGTGCCACCAGCAGAGATCTCGACAGGAGACCGGGAAAACTGTTTTTT
CATSRDLDRRPGKLFF
>TRBV7-2|-|-|TRBJ2-7
TGTGCCAGCAGCTCAGGCAGGGAGATCGCCTACGAGCAGTACTTC
CASSSGREIAYEQYF
>TRBV7-2|few|TRBD1|TRBJ1-5
TGTGCCAGCAGCGCAGCGACAGGGGGCGGCAATCAGCCCCAGCATTTT
CASSAATGGGNQPQHF
>TRBV2|-|-|TRBJ2-5
TGTGCCAGCAGTGAGATTAGCAGGGGGGCGACCCAGTACTTC
CASSEISRGATQYF
>TRBV2|-|-|TRBJ2-3
TGTGCCAGCAGTCTGGGAGGTGGTCTTTTGGGTACGCAGTATTTT
CASSLGGGLLGTQYF
>TRBV27|-|-|TRBJ1-1
TGTGCCAGCAGATTCGGGACTTTGACTGAAGCTTTCTTT
CASRFGTLTEAFF
>TRBV11-1|few|TRBD2|TRBJ2-1
TGTGCCAGCAGCTCTCGACTAGCGGGGGGACCTTATTACAATGAGCAGTTCTTC
CASSSRLAGGPYYNEQFF
>TRBV6-1|-|-|TRBJ2-2
TGTGCCAGCAACGGGGGAGGCACCGGGGAGCTGTTTTTT
CASNGGGTGELFF
>TRBV11-3|-|TRBD1|TRBJ2-5
TGTGCCAGCAGCTCACTGGAGGCGCCAGGGGGGACCCAGTACTTC
CASSSLEAPGGTQYF
>TRBV7-9|-|-|TRBJ2-7
TGTGCCAGCAGCCCGCCGACTGGGCCCTACGAGCAGTACTTC
CASSPPTGPYEQYF
>TRBV19|-|-|TRBJ2-1
TGTGCCAGTAAAGGTATCGGGGGCCCCAACAATGAGCAGTTCTTC
CASKGIGGPNNEQFF
>TRBV7-8|-|-|TRBJ2-7
TGTGCCAGCAGCAAGCAGGAGGGGAGCGAGCAGTACTTC
CASSKQEGSEQYF
>TRBV11-2|once|-|TRBJ1-1
TGTGCCAGCAGCTTGGGGGGATCCCCTGAAGCTTTCTTT
CASSLGGSPEAFF
>TRBV7-2|many|-|TRBJ2-5
TGTGCCAGCAGCTTATTGGGGTCAGGGACCCAGTACTTC
CASSLLGSGTQYF
>TRBV7-6|-|TRBD1|TRBJ1-4
TGTGCCAGCAGGGGACAGGGGGCTCGGAATGAAAAACTGTTTTTT
CASRGQGARNEKLFF
>TRBV6-5|-|-|TRBJ2-1
TGTGCCAGCAGTTACTCAAGGGGGAATGAGCAGTTCTTC
CASSYSRGNEQFF
>TRBV28|-|TRBD2|TRBJ2-7
TGTGCCAGTAACGGGGGGTACGAGCAGTACTTC
CASNGGYEQYF
>TRBV10-3|-|-|TRBJ1-1
TGTGCCATCAGTGAGTCAGGACAGCGTAACACTGAAGCTTTCTTT
CAISESGQRNTEAFF
>TRBV20-1|-|TRBD2|TRBJ2-7
TGCAGTGCTATAGCGGGGGGCTACGAGCAGTACTTC
CSAIAGGYEQYF
>TRBV7-9|few|TRBD1|TRBJ1-4
TGTGCCAGCAGCCCCCTGGGCAGGGGGGAGGCGGAAGAAAAACTGTTTTTT
CASSPLGRGEAEEKLFF
>TRBV7-8|many|TRBD2|TRBJ2-3
TGTGCCAGCAGCTTAGGGGGGAGACTAGCGGGCCCGCTCGGTACGCAGTATTTT
CASSLGGRLAGPLGTQYF
>TRBV5-6|-|-|TRBJ2-1
TGTGCCAGCAGCTACAGGGCCGGGGTATATACGTCTGAGCAGTTCTTC
CASSYRAGVYTSEQFF
>TRBV7-2|-|TRBD2|TRBJ2-7
TGTGCCAGCAGCCAGGGACCGGCTAGCGGGGGCTACGAGCAGTACTTC
CASSQGPASGGYEQYF
>TRBV2|-|TRBD2|TRBJ2-5
TGTGCCAGCATCGGGGGGGGCATTGGAACCCAGTACTTC
CASIGGGIGTQYF
>TRBV15|-|-|TRBJ1-4
TGTGCCACCAGCAGAGTATGGGGCCAGGAAAAACTGTTTTTT
CATSRVWGQEKLFF
>TRBV30|few|-|TRBJ1-2
TGTGCCTGGAGGGACTTGATCTTTTACTATGGCTACACCTTC
CAWRDLIFYYGYTF
>TRBV7-6|-|-|TRBJ1-1
TGTGCCAGCAGCAGCCGAGAGGGATCGCGCACTGAAGCTTTCTTT
CASSSREGSRTEAFF
>TRBV20-1|-|TRBD1|TRBJ1-1
TGCAGTGCTAGGATACCCCTCGGGACAGGAAGTGGGTCGGTCACTGAAGCTTTCTTT
CSARIPLGTGSGSVTEAFF
>TRBV2|few|TRBD2|TRBJ2-3
TGTGCCAGCAGCGATGGGAGGGCCTCGAATACGCAGTATTTT
CASSDGRASNTQYF
>TRBV5-6|-|-|TRBJ1-4
TGTGCCAGCAGCCACTTGCCAGGGGATGAAAAACTGTTTTTT
CASSHLPGDEKLFF
>TRBV7-2|few|-|TRBJ1-3
TGTGCCAGCACCAACAGGGTGGGGAGGAACACCATATATTTT
CASTNRVGRNTIYF
>TRBV28|-|-|TRBJ1-4
TGTGCCAGCAGGCCTTCCTCCTCCCGGGACGGAGACTTTAATGAAAAACTGTTTTTT
CASRPSSSRDGDFNEKLFF
>TRBV7-2|many|-|TRBJ1-6
TGTGCCAGCAGCTCACAAGTGTTTTCAGGGGCCAATAATTCACCCCTCCACTTT
CASSSQVFSGANNSPLHF